Described below is a single T cell receptor beta chain sequence and its context. What it recognizes is unknown. Here immunoSEQ multiplex PCR was the method, and the copy in TCRdb shows in-frame clones only, minus some. The sample includes about 700,000 clones, just over 90% of them seen just once. The CDR3 spans 16 residues. Trimming cost V 3 bases and J 3 bases, with 17 bases left between them. Germline V gene data show CDR1 as SGDLS and CDR2 as YYNGEE. The source of the sample is a study of shared clonotypes between healthy human individuals. Overall study results and limits: Sampling used blood alone; tissue repertoires probably differ. Sorted-subset sequencing was shown by rarefaction to be incomplete despite large depth.

The naive CD8 subset, CD45RO-negative cells positively selected for CCR7, excluded terminally differentiated effector memory CD45RA+ cells. This clonotype was obtained from a man younger than 40 in good health. The sequencing input was naive CD8+ T cells sorted from blood. The chain has TRBV9 and TRBJ2-3; TRBD2 is a possible D gene (6 bases). As DNA, the CDR3 is TGTGCCAGCAGCGCCGATTCGGGGGTTAGTACAGATACGCAGTATTTT. It translates to CASSADSGVSTDTQYF.